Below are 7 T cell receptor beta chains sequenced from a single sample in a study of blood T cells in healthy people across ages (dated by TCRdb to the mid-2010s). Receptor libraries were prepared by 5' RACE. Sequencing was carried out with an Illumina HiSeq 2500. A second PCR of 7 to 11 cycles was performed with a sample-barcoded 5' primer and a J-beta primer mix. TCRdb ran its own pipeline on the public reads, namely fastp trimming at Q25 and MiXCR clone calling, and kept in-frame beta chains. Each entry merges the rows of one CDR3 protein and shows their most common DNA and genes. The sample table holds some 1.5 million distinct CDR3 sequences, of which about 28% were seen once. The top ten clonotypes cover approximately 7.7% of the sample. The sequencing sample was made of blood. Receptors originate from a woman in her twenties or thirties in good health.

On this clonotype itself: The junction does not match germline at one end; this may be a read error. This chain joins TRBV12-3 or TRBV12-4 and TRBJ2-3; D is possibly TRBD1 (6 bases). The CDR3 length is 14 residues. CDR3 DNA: TGTGCCGGCAGCCCAAGCCTTCGGGACACCGCGCAGTATTTT. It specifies CAGSPSLRDTAQYF.

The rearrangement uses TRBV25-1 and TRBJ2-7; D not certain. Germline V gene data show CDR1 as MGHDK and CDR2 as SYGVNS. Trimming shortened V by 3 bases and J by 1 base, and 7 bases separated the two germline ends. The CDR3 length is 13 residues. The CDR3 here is CASSDTASYEQYF. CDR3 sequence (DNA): TGTGCCAGCAGTGACACAGCTTCCTACGAGCAGTACTTC.

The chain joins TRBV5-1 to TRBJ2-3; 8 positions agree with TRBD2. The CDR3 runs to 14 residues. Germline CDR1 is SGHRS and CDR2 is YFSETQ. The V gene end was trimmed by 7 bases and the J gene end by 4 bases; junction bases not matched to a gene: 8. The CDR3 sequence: CASRTGGGADTQYF. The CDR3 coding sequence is TGCGCCAGCCGGACGGGAGGGGGAGCAGATACGCAGTATTTT.

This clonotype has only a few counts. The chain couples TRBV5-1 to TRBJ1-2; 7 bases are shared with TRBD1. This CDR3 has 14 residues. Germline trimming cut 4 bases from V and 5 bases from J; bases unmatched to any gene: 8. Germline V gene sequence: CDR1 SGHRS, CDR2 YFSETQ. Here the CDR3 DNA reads TGCGCCAGCAGCCCCGGGGACAGCCCATATGGCTACACCTTC. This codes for CASSPGDSPYGYTF. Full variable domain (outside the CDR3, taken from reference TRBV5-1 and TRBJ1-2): KAGVTQTPRYLIKTRGQQVTLSCSPISGHRSVSWYQQTPGQGLQFLFEYFSETQRNKGNFPGRFSGRQFSNSRSEMNVSTLELGDSALYLCASSPGDSPYGYTFGSGTRLTVV.

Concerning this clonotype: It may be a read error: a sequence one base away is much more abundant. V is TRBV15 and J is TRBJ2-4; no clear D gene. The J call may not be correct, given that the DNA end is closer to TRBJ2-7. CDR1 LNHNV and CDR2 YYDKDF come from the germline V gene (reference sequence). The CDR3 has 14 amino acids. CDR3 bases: TGTGCCACCAGCAGCGGTGGCACAGACTACGAGCAGTACTTC. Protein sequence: CATSSGGTDYEQYF.

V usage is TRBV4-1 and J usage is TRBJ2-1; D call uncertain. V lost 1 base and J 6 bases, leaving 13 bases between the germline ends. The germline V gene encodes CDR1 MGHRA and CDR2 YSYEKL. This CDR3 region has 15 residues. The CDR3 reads CASSQGSESGNEQFF. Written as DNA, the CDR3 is TGCGCCAGCAGCCAAGGGAGTGAGTCTGGCAATGAGCAGTTCTTC.

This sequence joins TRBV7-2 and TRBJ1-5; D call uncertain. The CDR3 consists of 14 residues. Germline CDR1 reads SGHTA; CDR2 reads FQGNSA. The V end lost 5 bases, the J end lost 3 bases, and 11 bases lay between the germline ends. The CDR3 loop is CASSHRDINQPQHF. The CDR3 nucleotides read TGTGCCAGCAGCCATCGGGATATCAATCAGCCCCAGCATTTT.